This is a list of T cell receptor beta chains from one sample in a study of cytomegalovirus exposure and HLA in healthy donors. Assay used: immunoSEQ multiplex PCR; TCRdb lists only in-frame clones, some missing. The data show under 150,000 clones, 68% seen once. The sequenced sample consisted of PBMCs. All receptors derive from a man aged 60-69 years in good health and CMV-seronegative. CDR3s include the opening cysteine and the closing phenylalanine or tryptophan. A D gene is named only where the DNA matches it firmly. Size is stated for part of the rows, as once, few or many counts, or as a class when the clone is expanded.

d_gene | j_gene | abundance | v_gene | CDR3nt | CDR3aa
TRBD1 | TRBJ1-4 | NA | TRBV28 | TGTGCCAGCAGTTTAACCGGGACAGGGGCAAAACTGTTTTTT | CASSLTGTGAKLFF
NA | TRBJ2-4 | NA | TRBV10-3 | TGTGCCATCAGTGAGTCGGAGGTGATCCTAGCCAAAAACATTCAGTACTTC | CAISESEVILAKNIQYF
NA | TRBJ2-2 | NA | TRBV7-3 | TGTGCCAGCAGCCCAGGGTCGCCCACCGGGGAGCTGTTTTTT | CASSPGSPTGELFF
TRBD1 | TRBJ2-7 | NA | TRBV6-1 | TGTGCCAGCAGTCCTTATTCCGACAGGGCCTACGAGCAGTACTTC | CASSPYSDRAYEQYF
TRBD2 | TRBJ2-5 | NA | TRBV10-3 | TGTGCCATCAGTGAGTCTAGCGGCGGGGGAGAGACCCAGTACTTC | CAISESSGGGETQYF
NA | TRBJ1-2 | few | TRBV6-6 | TGTGCCAGCAGTTACCCTGGGCAGGGGAATGGCTACACCTTC | CASSYPGQGNGYTF
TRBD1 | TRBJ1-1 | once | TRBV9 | TGTGCCAGCAGCGTAGCCTCGGGACAGATCTTGAACACTGAAGCTTTCTTT | CASSVASGQILNTEAFF
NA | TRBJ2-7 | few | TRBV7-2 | TGTGCCAGCAGCTTGTCCGGGACTTCATCCTACGAGCAGTACTTC | CASSLSGTSSYEQYF
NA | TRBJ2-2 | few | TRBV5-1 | TGCGCCAGCAAGACAACAGGGTTGACCGGGGAGCTGTTTTTT | CASKTTGLTGELFF
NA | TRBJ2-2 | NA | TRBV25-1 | TGTGCCAGCAACAGGGTCACCGGGGAGCTGTTTTTT | CASNRVTGELFF
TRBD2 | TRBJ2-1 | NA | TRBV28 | TGTGCCAGCAGGGGGACTAGCGCTAACTCCTACAATGAGCAGTTCTTC | CASRGTSANSYNEQFF
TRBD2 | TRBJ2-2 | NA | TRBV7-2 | TGTGCCAGCAGCACAACTAGCGGGAGCGGCACCGGGGAGCTGTTTTTT | CASSTTSGSGTGELFF
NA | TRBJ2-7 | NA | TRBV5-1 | TGCGCCAGCAGCTCGGGACTCTCAGCCTACGAGCAGTACTTC | CASSSGLSAYEQYF
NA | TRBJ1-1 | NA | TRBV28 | TGTGCCAGCATCCTAATGGGGGGGCTACGGACTGAAGCTTTCTTT | CASILMGGLRTEAFF
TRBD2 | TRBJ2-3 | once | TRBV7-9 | TGTGCCAGCAGCCCCGGGACTAGCGGGGGCACAGATACGCAGTATTTT | CASSPGTSGGTDTQYF
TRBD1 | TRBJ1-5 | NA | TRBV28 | TGTGCCAGCACTACAGGGGCGGGCAATCAGCCCCAGCATTTT | CASTTGAGNQPQHF
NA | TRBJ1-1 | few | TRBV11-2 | TGTGCCAGCAGCCTAGGGTCTAGTACTGAAGCTTTCTTT | CASSLGSSTEAFF
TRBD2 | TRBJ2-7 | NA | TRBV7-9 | TGTGCCAGCAGCCAAGGACTAGCGGGAGTCGAGCAGTACTTC | CASSQGLAGVEQYF
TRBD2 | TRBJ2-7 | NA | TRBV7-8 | TGTGCCAGCAGCTTAGTAGCGGGAGGGACCTACGAGCAGTACTTC | CASSLVAGGTYEQYF
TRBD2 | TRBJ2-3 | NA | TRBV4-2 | TGTGCCAGCAGCCAAGGTGATATGGGGGGCGCGGGAGGGCTTGAATTCACAGATACGCAGTATTTT | CASSQGDMGGAGGLEFTDTQYF
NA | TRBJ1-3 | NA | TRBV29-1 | TGCAGCGTTGACGGTGCTTCAGGAAACACCATATATTTT | CSVDGASGNTIYF
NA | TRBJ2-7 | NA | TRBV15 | TGTGCCACCAGCAGAGTCTGGCAGGGCTCCATTGGCCACGAGCAGTACTTC | CATSRVWQGSIGHEQYF
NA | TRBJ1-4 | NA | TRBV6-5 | TGTGCCAGCAAATCAACAGATGAAAAACTGTTTTTT | CASKSTDEKLFF
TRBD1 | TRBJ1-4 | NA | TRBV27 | TGTGCCAGCAGCCCCCGAAGCAGGGGGCAGCCTAATGAAAAACTGTTTTTT | CASSPRSRGQPNEKLFF
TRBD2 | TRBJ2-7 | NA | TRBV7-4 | TGTGCCAGCAGCACCATGGGGGGGAGCCGAACCTACGAGCAGTACTTC | CASSTMGGSRTYEQYF
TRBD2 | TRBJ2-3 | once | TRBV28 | TGTGCCAGCAGTATAGCGGGAATAAGCACAGATACGCAGTATTTT | CASSIAGISTDTQYF
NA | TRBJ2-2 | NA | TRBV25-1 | TGTGCCAGCAGTGAACCACAACTGCCGGAGTACCGCACCGGGGAGCTGTTTTTT | CASSEPQLPEYRTGELFF
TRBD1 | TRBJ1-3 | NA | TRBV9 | TGTGCCAGCAGCCGCACCCTGACAGGGAGCTCTGGAAACACCATATATTTT | CASSRTLTGSSGNTIYF
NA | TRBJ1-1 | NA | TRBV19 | TGTGCCAGTAGCCTCGGACAGACGAACACTGAAGCTTTCTTT | CASSLGQTNTEAFF
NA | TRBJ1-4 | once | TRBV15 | TGTGCCACCAGCATCGGGAGGAATGAAAAACTGTTTTTT | CATSIGRNEKLFF
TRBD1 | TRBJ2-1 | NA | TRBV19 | TGTGCCAGTAATATCGTGGGGACAGAATACAATGAGCAGTTCTTC | CASNIVGTEYNEQFF
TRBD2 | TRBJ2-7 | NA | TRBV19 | TGTGCCAGTAGTATGATAGCGGGAGAAGGGTCCTACGAGCAGTACTTC | CASSMIAGEGSYEQYF
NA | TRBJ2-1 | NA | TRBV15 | TGTGCCACCAGCAGTGGCGGTAATGAGCAGTTCTTC | CATSSGGNEQFF
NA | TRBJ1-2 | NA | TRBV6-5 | TGTGCCAGCAGCCTTCGGGGGTCTAACTATGGCTACACCTTC | CASSLRGSNYGYTF
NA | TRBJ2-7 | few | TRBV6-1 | TGTGCCAGCAGTGAAGCAGGGGGTTATGGGATGGCCTACGAGCAGTACTTC | CASSEAGGYGMAYEQYF
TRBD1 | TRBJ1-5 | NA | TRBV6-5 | TGTGCCAGCAGCCGTGCGGGACAGGGGGCACAGCCCCAGCATTTT | CASSRAGQGAQPQHF
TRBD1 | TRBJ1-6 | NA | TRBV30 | TGTGCCTGGACTTCCAGGGGGCTGGATTCACCCCTCCACTTT | CAWTSRGLDSPLHF
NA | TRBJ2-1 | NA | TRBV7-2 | TGTGCCAGCACCTCGCCAGGCCTAGCCCTTTCCTACAATGAACAGTTCTTC | CASTSPGLALSYNEQFF
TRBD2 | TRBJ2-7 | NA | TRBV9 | TGTGCCAGCAGCGTACTAGCGGGAGGGCCATCTGGCGAGCAGTACTTC | CASSVLAGGPSGEQYF
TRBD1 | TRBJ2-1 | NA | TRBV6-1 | TGTGCCAGCAGTGAAACCGGGACAGGGCACCCCCATGAGCAGTTCTTC | CASSETGTGHPHEQFF
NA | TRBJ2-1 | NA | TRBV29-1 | TGCAGCGTTGAAACGCTAGTCTCCTACAATGAGCAGTTCTTC | CSVETLVSYNEQFF
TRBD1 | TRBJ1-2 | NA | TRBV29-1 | TGCAGCGTTAACAGGGGGGGTAGACACACCTTC | CSVNRGGRHTF
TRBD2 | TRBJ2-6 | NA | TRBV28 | TGTGCCAGCAGCCCCTGGGAGGGGCACTTCTCTGGGGCCAACGTCCTGACTTTC | CASSPWEGHFSGANVLTF
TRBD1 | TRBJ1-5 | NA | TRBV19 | TGTGCCAGTAGTATAATGGGGACAGGAAATCAGCCCCAGCATTTT | CASSIMGTGNQPQHF
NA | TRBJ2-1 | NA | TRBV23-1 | TGCGCCAGCATAAGTTCGCGGAATGAGCAGTTCTTC | CASISSRNEQFF
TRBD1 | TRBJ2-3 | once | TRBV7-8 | TGTGCCAGCAGCTTATTACAGGGGGCCCCCATAGATACGCAGTATTTT | CASSLLQGAPIDTQYF
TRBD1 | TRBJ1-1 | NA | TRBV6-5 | TGTGCCAGCAGTTACTTCTACGGACAGGCGAACACTGAAGCTTTCTTT | CASSYFYGQANTEAFF
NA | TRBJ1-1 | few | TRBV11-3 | TGTGCCAGCAGCCCAGGGGATCTGAACACTGAAGCTTTCTTT | CASSPGDLNTEAFF
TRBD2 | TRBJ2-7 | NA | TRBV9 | TGTGCCAGCAGCGTAGAGTCTAGCGGGAAGGAAGAGCAGTACTTC | CASSVESSGKEEQYF
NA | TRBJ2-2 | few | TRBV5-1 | TGCGCCAGCAACGATCTTTTAGGACTCGGGGAGCTGTTTTTT | CASNDLLGLGELFF
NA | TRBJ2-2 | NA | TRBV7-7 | TGTGCCAGCAGCTTAGACGGTCTAGGCACCGGGGAGCTGTTTTTT | CASSLDGLGTGELFF
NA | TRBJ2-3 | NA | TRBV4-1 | TGCGCCAGCAGCCAAGATATACAGGCGGGGAACTCTTTCACAGATACGCAGTATTTT | CASSQDIQAGNSFTDTQYF
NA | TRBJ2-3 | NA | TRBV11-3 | TGTGCCAGCAGCTTCCAAGCTAGCACAGATACGCAGTATTTT | CASSFQASTDTQYF
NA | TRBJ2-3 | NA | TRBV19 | TGTGCCAGTAGTCCGACTAGAACAGATACGCAGTATTTT | CASSPTRTDTQYF
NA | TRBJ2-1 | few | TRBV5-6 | TGTGCCAGCAGCGATGCGGGACGAGACAATGAGCAGTTCTTC | CASSDAGRDNEQFF
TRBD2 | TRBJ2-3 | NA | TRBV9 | TGTGCCAGCAGCGTAGAGGGGCGGGCTAGCGGACGCACAGATACGCAGTATTTT | CASSVEGRASGRTDTQYF
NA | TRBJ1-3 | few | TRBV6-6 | TGTGCCAGCAGTCGAACGACAATCGATGGAAACACCATATATTTT | CASSRTTIDGNTIYF
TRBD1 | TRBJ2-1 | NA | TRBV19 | TGTGCCAGCTCGGGACAGGTCTACAATGAGCAGTTCTTC | CASSGQVYNEQFF
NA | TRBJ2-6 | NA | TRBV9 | TGTGCCAGCAGCGGGAAGGGGTCCCCTAGCTCTGGGGCCAACGTCCTGACTTTC | CASSGKGSPSSGANVLTF
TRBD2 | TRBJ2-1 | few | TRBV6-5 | TGTGCCAGCAGTTACCGGACTAGCGGATACAATGAGCAGTTCTTC | CASSYRTSGYNEQFF